This T cell receptor beta chain was captured in a study of OX40 agonist ivuxolimab in advanced cancers. Overall study: Those enrolled were 80% to 85% male, with a mean age of approximately 60 years and ages from about 20 to 85. Partial responses were recorded for three patients, including one with hepatocellular carcinoma and two with cutaneous melanoma.

Findings and caveats of the study: The study found that CD8+ T cells averaged more expanded clones than CD4+.

To note about this clone: Antigen: not known.

The investigators sampled blood at baseline, at cycle 4 day 1, and at cycle 7 day 1. Some clones are missing from TCRdb's copy, which holds only in-frame ones; the method was immunoSEQ multiplex PCR. The sample lists around 85,000 clones, 91% seen once, with 1.5% to 2% in the top ten. In germline, CDR1 is MDHEN, CDR2 SYDVKM. The CDR3 spans 14 residues. Trimming pared 7 bases from V and 1 base from J, leaving 14 bases between. Sequencing was performed on CD4+ or CD8+ T cells sorted from blood, taken in a trial of the OX40 agonist ivuxolimab. The gene calls are TRBV28 and TRBJ2-7; the D call may be TRBD1 or TRBD2 (6 bases each). This TCR was sampled from an adult with an advanced solid tumor such as melanoma, head and neck, liver or kidney cancer. CDR3 coding DNA: TGTGCCAGCACCCAGGTAGGGGGGTCCTACGAGCAGTACTTC. It is translated as CASTQVGGSYEQYF. The whole variable domain, remainder taken from reference TRBV28 and TRBJ2-7, is DVKVTQSSRYLVKRTGEKVFLECVQDMDHENMFWYRQDPGLGLRLIYFSYDVKMKEKGDIPEGYSVSREKKERFSLILESASTNQTSMYLCASTQVGGSYEQYFGPGTRLTVT.